This paragraph covers one T cell receptor beta chain sequence. What it recognizes is unknown. This entry is derived from a study of T cell responses to AZD1222 COVID-19 vaccine. Whole-study findings and limits: Spike-specific TCR breadth and depth went up after people got two AZD1222 doses. Donors skewed white British and female; clonal diversity was possibly underestimated.

Second-dose intervals of approximately 4 or approximately 12 weeks were pooled. The CDR3 consists of 16 residues. V dropped 5 bases and J dropped 7 bases, with 20 bases sitting between them. The V gene's germline CDR1 is SGHNT and CDR2 YENEEA. Clones were read by immunoSEQ multiplex PCR, and TCRdb kept only the in-frame ones, dropping some. The table records some 60,000 clones, around 80% of them present only once. This sequence originates from an adult who received the AZD1222 COVID-19 vaccine. The sequencing used peripheral blood, collected 28 days after the second AZD1222 dose. V gene TRBV11-3 combines with J gene TRBJ2-2; a possible D gene is TRBD1 (6 bases). The CDR3 sequence is CASSPDQGWGRGELFF. The CDR3 nucleotides read TGTGCCAGCAGCCCCGACCAAGGTTGGGGGCGCGGGGAGCTGTTTTTT.